These 18 T cell receptor beta chains came from one sample sequenced in a study of cytomegalovirus exposure and HLA in healthy donors. Vbeta (60) and Jbeta (13) primers were used in the PCR. The protocol was immunoSEQ multiplex PCR, while the TCRdb copy is restricted to in-frame clones and leaves out a portion. Of around 120,000 clones listed, 60% to 85% were seen once; the top ten hold 1.6%. Sequenced sample: PBMCs. Receptor source: a young woman in good health and CMV-seronegative.

This clone was seen a handful of times. The rearrangement joins TRBV5-1 to TRBJ2-2, with 10 bases aligning to TRBD2. V trimming: 4 bases; J trimming: 4 bases; junction bases outside the gene matches: 16. This CDR3 is built from 19 residues. Germline CDR1 reads SGHRS; CDR2 reads YFSETQ. The CDR3 DNA reads TGCGCCAGCAGCCTCCGAGGAGCGGGGGGGGTGGTCAGCACCGGGGAGCTGTTTTTT. This encodes CASSLRGAGGVVSTGELFF.

This clone was seen a few times. The chain uses TRBV6-1 and TRBJ2-7; D is unclear. The CDR3 sequence is 13 residues long. Trimming shortened V by 6 bases and J by 2 bases, and 11 bases separated the two germline ends. From germline, CDR1 is MNHNS and CDR2 SASEGT. As DNA, the CDR3 is TGTGCCAGCAGCCTAGGCATAGCCTACGAGCAGTACTTC. Protein: CASSLGIAYEQYF.

This chain joins TRBV4-1 and TRBJ1-2; 8 bases fit TRBD1. V was pared by 1 base and J by 6 bases, with 7 bases of the junction left unmatched. The CDR3 loop spans 15 amino acids. The germline V gene encodes CDR1 MGHRA and CDR2 YSYEKL. The CDR3 here is CASSQVVRGLDGYTF. The CDR3 nucleotides read TGCGCCAGCAGCCAAGTTGTCAGGGGGCTTGATGGCTACACCTTC.

With regard to this clone: The same CDR3 arises from other DNA sequences in this sample as well. The CDR3 is CATSPTGAGGYTF. The CDR3, as DNA: TGTGCCACATCACCGACAGGGGCTGGCGGCTACACCTTC. The chain combines TRBV6-1 with TRBJ1-2, with 8 bases aligning to TRBD1. The trim removed 10 bases at V and 8 bases at J, leaving 12 bases unmatched. The length of the CDR3 is 13 residues. Germline V lookup: CDR1 MNHNS, CDR2 SASEGT.

This chain connects TRBV4-1 to TRBJ2-7; 7 nucleotides agree with TRBD2. CDR1 is MGHRA and CDR2 is YSYEKL in the germline V gene. Unmatched junction bases numbered 4, after V lost 0 bases and J lost 2 bases. CDR3 size: 15 residues. The CDR3 sequence is CASSQERSGTYEQYF. Here the CDR3 DNA reads TGCGCCAGCAGCCAAGAAAGGAGCGGGACCTACGAGCAGTACTTC.

The V and J genes are TRBV27 and TRBJ2-3; D gene unclear. The germline V gene has CDR1 MNHEY and CDR2 SMNVEV (reference sequence). V lost 5 bases and J lost 2, with 14 bases in between. CDR3 size: 15 residues. The CDR3 sequence is CASSPPPVPTDTQYF. In DNA, the CDR3 is TGTGCCAGCAGTCCACCCCCGGTGCCCACAGATACGCAGTATTTT.

The V gene is TRBV25-1, the J gene TRBJ1-4; tentative D call: TRBD1 (5 bases). With 4 bases removed from V and 5 bases from J, the gap between germline ends came to 14 bases. Germline CDR1 and CDR2: MGHDK and SYGVNS. The CDR3 is 15 amino acids. The DNA of the CDR3 is TGTGCCAGCAGTGTCGGGACTCCTCGGAATGAAAAACTGTTTTTT. Translation gives CASSVGTPRNEKLFF.

V and J are TRBV18 and TRBJ2-5; 9 positions agree with TRBD1. The J call may be faulty, since TRBJ2-7 better matches the DNA end. Germline assignment: CDR1 KGHSH and CDR2 LQKENI. This CDR3 is built from 16 residues. CDR3 bases: TGTGCCAGCTCACCGCGGGACAGGGAATCGTCCTACGAGCAGTACTTC. Its translation is CASSPRDRESSYEQYF.

The V gene is TRBV4-2, the J gene TRBJ2-1; 7 bases are a match to TRBD2. Germline values: CDR1 LGHNA, CDR2 YNFKEQ. V was clipped by 3 bases and J by 10 bases; unmatched bases: 6. The CDR3 is made up of 13 amino acids. For the CDR3, the DNA is TGTGCCAGCAGCCAGGAGACTAGCCGGGAGCAGTTCTTC. It translates to CASSQETSREQFF.

The gene calls are TRBV2 and TRBJ1-5; 8 nucleotides line up with TRBD1. From germline, CDR1 is SNHLY and CDR2 FYNNEI. This CDR3 spans 13 amino acids. Unmatched junction bases numbered 2, after V lost 4 bases and J lost 6 bases. The CDR3, as DNA: TGTGCCAGCAGTGTGGACAGGGCTCAGCCCCAGCATTTT. Translating gives CASSVDRAQPQHF.

This clone turned up a few times. The rearrangement joins TRBV6-1 to TRBJ1-1; 12 nucleotides line up with TRBD1. CDR1 and CDR2 (germline): MNHNS, SASEGT. CDR3 length: 15 residues. J lost 6 bases, V lost 5 bases, and 7 bases had no gene match. CDR3 residues: CASSKPGQGAPEAFF. CDR3 nucleotides: TGTGCCAGCAGTAAGCCGGGACAGGGGGCCCCTGAAGCTTTCTTT.

The J gene is TRBJ1-6, the V gene TRBV5-6, with 9 positions matching TRBD1. Germline V gene data show CDR1 as SGHDT and CDR2 as YYEEEE. The CDR3 extends over 17 amino acids. The J segment lost 9 bases and the V segment lost 0 bases, leaving 10 bases of the junction unmatched. CDR3: CASSLGDRGYRSSPLHF. CDR3 in DNA: TGTGCCAGCAGCTTGGGCGACAGGGGGTATCGTAGTTCACCCCTCCACTTT.

This rearrangement joins TRBV5-1 to TRBJ1-2, with 9 positions matching TRBD1. The CDR3 is made up of 15 amino acids. V was clipped by 5 bases and J by 8 bases; unmatched bases: 13. Germline-derived CDR1 and CDR2 are SGHRS and YFSETQ. Written as DNA, the CDR3 is TGCGCCAGCAGGACACTCCGGGACAGGGAGGAAGGCTACACCTTC. Its translation is CASRTLRDREEGYTF.

V is TRBV5-1 and J is TRBJ1-4, with 10 nucleotides matching TRBD1. With 0 bases clipped from V and 7 bases from J, the junction kept 0 bases outside the gene matches. The CDR3 loop spans 14 amino acids. The germline V gene has CDR1 SGHRS and CDR2 YFSETQ. DNA of the CDR3: TGCGCCAGCAGCTTGGGACAGGGGGCTGAAAAACTGTTTTTT. Its protein product is CASSLGQGAEKLFF.

The chain employs TRBV7-6 and TRBJ2-7, with 10 bases that match TRBD1. Germline CDR1 and CDR2: SGHVS and FNYEAQ. The V and J ends lost 1 base and 2 bases, in that order; junction bases with no gene match: 11. This CDR3 region has 18 residues. The CDR3 protein is CASSLVPIGDRGPYEQYF. The CDR3 DNA sequence: TGTGCCAGCAGCTTAGTACCAATCGGGGACAGGGGTCCCTACGAGCAGTACTTC.

This chain joins TRBV10-3 and TRBJ2-5; D is perhaps TRBD1 (6 bases). V was clipped by 2 bases and J by 4 bases, with 8 bases between them. This CDR3 has 13 amino acids. Looked up from germline, CDR1 is ENHRY and CDR2 is SYGVKD. The CDR3 loop reads CAISERGGETQYF. The CDR3 DNA sequence: TGTGCCATCAGTGAGCGAGGGGGAGAGACCCAGTACTTC.

This chain uses TRBV5-6 with TRBJ2-3, with 7 bases lining up with TRBD1. This CDR3 comprises 18 residues. J lost 3 bases, V lost 0 bases, and 13 bases had no gene match. Per the germline V gene, CDR1 is SGHDT and CDR2 is YYEEEE. The CDR3 loop is CASSLDYPGQTYTDTQYF. In DNA form, the CDR3 reads TGTGCCAGCAGCTTGGATTACCCGGGACAGACCTATACAGATACGCAGTATTTT.

J is TRBJ1-4 and V is TRBV6-6; 8 bases align to TRBD1. This CDR3 is built from 15 residues. The ends lost 0 bases at V and 7 bases at J; junction bases unmatched: 4. Per the germline V gene, CDR1 is MNHNY and CDR2 is SVGAGI (reference sequence). DNA of the CDR3: TGTGCCAGCAGTTACTCCGACAGGGGAGGTGAAAAACTGTTTTTT. Its protein is CASSYSDRGGEKLFF.